This passage covers 21 T cell receptor beta chains from one sample sequenced in a study of glioma-infiltrating T cells after dendritic cell vaccination (dated by TCRdb to about 2016). The receptor library was made with the immunoSEQ multiplex PCR assay. TCRdb's version of the immuneACCESS table is confined to in-frame rearrangements and falls short of the full clone set. An unresolved V gene accounts for under half of the shortfall where checked; the remainder is of unknown origin. This sample lists tens of thousands of clones; 80% to 90% were detected once. Jointly, the top ten make up 3.2% of the sample. The sequencing used blood, collected before dendritic cell vaccination. The receptors originated from a human donor with glioblastoma.

V usage is TRBV27 and J usage is TRBJ1-1, with D maybe TRBD1 (5 bases). This CDR3 is 14 amino acids long. Looked up from germline, CDR1 is MNHEY and CDR2 is SMNVEV (reference sequence). The V end lost 2 bases, the J end lost 1 base, and 8 bases lay between the germline ends. The CDR3 loop reads CASSLQGGNTEAFF. CDR3 in DNA: TGTGCCAGCAGTTTACAGGGAGGGAACACTGAAGCTTTCTTT.

This clone was detected only once. The chain employs TRBV10-3 and TRBJ1-2; TRBD1 aligns across 7 bases. Germline trimming cut 0 bases from V and 6 bases from J; bases unmatched to any gene: 7. Germline values: CDR1 ENHRY, CDR2 SYGVKD. The CDR3 length is 15 residues. The CDR3 loop reads CAISESGGRPNGYTF. CDR3 in DNA: TGTGCCATCAGTGAGTCAGGGGGCCGCCCGAATGGCTACACCTTC.

This chain uses TRBV5-4 with TRBJ2-5; tentatively, D is TRBD1 (5 bases). CDR3 size: 14 residues. CDR1 and CDR2 from the germline V gene are SGHNT and YYREEE (reference sequence). The ends were cut back, 5 bases at V and 2 bases at J, with 13 bases in the middle. CDR3 sequence reads: CASRTGQVQETQYF. The CDR3 DNA reads as TGTGCCAGCAGAACCGGACAAGTACAAGAGACCCAGTACTTC.

The chain carries TRBV5-1 and TRBJ1-5; a weak D match, TRBD1 (6 bases). CDR3 size: 15 residues. V dropped 2 bases and J dropped 7 bases, with 16 bases sitting between them. Germline assignment: CDR1 SGHRS and CDR2 YFSETQ. CDR3 residues: CASSLNGQSEQPQHF. The CDR3 DNA reads as TGCGCCAGCAGCTTAAATGGACAGTCAGAGCAGCCCCAGCATTTT.

The chain recombines TRBV5-6 with TRBJ1-6; D is unclear. This CDR3 has 14 amino acids. CDR1 SGHDT and CDR2 YYEEEE come from the germline V gene. With 0 bases removed from V and 14 bases from J, the gap between germline ends came to 15 bases. The CDR3 reads CASSLGATPMALHF. The CDR3 nucleotides read TGTGCCAGCAGCTTGGGTGCCACCCCTATGGCCCTCCACTTT.

The chain carries TRBV5-4 and TRBJ2-7; 7 positions agree with TRBD2. CDR3 length equals 13 residues. J lost 3 bases, V lost 0 bases, and 0 bases had no gene match. CDR1 and CDR2 from the germline V gene are SGHNT and YYREEE (reference sequence). The CDR3: CASSLASGYEQYF. The CDR3 DNA is TGTGCCAGCAGCTTGGCTAGCGGCTACGAGCAGTACTTC.

As concerns this clone: Other DNA sequences in the sample encode the same CDR3. This chain joins TRBV5-6 and TRBJ1-6; perhaps TRBD1 as D (5 bases). V dropped 4 bases and J dropped 8 bases, with 19 bases sitting between them. Germline CDR1 and CDR2: SGHDT and YYEEEE. This CDR3 comprises 16 residues. CDR3 DNA: TGTGCCAGCAGCGCCCCCTTCGGCCAGGGTTATTCACCCCTCCACTTT. Translating it yields CASSAPFGQGYSPLHF. The entire variable domain, with the rest obtained from reference TRBV5-6 and TRBJ1-6, is as follows: DAGVTQSPTHLIKTRGQQVTLRCSPKSGHDTVSWYQQALGQGPQFIFQYYEEEERQRGNFPDRFSGHQFPNYSSELNVNALLLGDSALYLCASSAPFGQGYSPLHFGNGTRLTVT.

The rearrangement uses TRBV18 and TRBJ2-5, with 7 bases that match TRBD2. V lost 2 bases to trimming and J lost 4 bases; unmatched junction nucleotides: 4. Per germline, CDR1 KGHSH and CDR2 LQKENI. This CDR3 has 14 residues. The CDR3 sequence: CASSPVGGGETQYF. In DNA form, the CDR3 reads TGTGCCAGCTCACCAGTTGGCGGGGGAGAGACCCAGTACTTC. Looking up the rest from reference TRBV18 and TRBJ2-5 gives the full variable domain: NAGVMQNPRHLVRRRGQEARLRCSPMKGHSHVYWYRQLPEEGLKFMVYLQKENIIDESGMPKERFSAEFPKEGPSILRIQQVVRGDSAAYFCASSPVGGGETQYFGPGTRLLVL.

The chain links TRBV6-4 to TRBJ1-2, with 8 bases that match TRBD1. V dropped 4 bases and J dropped 6; count of bases not matched to a gene: 19. The CDR3 has 18 amino acids. Germline V gene data show CDR1 as MRHNA and CDR2 as SNTAGT. The CDR3 nucleotides are TGTGCCAGCAGTGCAACCTGGCTACGGACAGGGCCTTTCGATGGCTACACCTTC. It yields the protein CASSATWLRTGPFDGYTF.

The chain has TRBV5-1 and TRBJ2-5; 11 nucleotides line up with TRBD2. There are 16 residues in the CDR3. After removal of 0 bases from V and 2 bases from J, the junction contained 3 bases not matched to a gene. Germline lookup yields CDR1 SGHRS and CDR2 YFSETQ. The CDR3 DNA reads as TGCGCCAGCAGCTTGGTTCTAGCGGGGGGACAAGAGACCCAGTACTTC. As protein: CASSLVLAGGQETQYF.

The chain links TRBV6-5 to TRBJ1-1; D is unresolved. The ends were cut back, 2 bases at V and 8 bases at J, with 6 bases in the middle. This CDR3 has 11 amino acids. CDR1 MNHEY and CDR2 SVGAGI come from the germline V gene. The DNA for the CDR3 is TGTGCCAGCAGTTACGCCAGGGAAGCTTTCTTT. Encoded protein: CASSYAREAFF.

The chain couples TRBV12-5 to TRBJ2-1; a weak D match, TRBD2 (6 bases). V lost 5 bases and J lost 0, with 14 bases in between. Germline CDR1 is LGHNT and CDR2 is FRNRAP. The CDR3 has 16 amino acids. The CDR3 coding sequence is TGTGCTAGTGGTCCCCCGGACTACAGCTCCTACAATGAGCAGTTCTTC. The encoded protein is CASGPPDYSSYNEQFF.

In its sample, this clone was seen a few times. The chain recombines TRBV19 with TRBJ1-2; TRBD1 matches at 10 bases. From germline, CDR1 is LNHDA and CDR2 SQIVND (reference sequence). V lost 2 bases, J lost 8 bases, and 5 bases stayed unmatched. The CDR3 runs 14 residues. This chain's CDR3 is CASSIRDRGRGYTF. CDR3 nucleotides: TGTGCCAGTAGTATACGGGACAGGGGTCGGGGCTACACCTTC.

The DNA for the CDR3 is TGTGCCAGCAGTGCCGGGACAGGGAGCCAAGAGACCCAGTACTTC. Its protein product is CASSAGTGSQETQYF. The V and J genes are TRBV2 and TRBJ2-5; TRBD1 matches 9 bases. From germline, CDR1 is SNHLY and CDR2 FYNNEI. CDR3 length: 15 amino acids. V dropped 4 bases and J dropped 1; count of bases not matched to a gene: 4.

The chain has TRBV4-1 and TRBJ2-3; tentatively, D is TRBD2 (7 bases). This CDR3 is 17 amino acids long. Germline-derived CDR1 and CDR2 are MGHRA and YSYEKL. Between the trimmed V and J ends, which lost 0 bases and 2 bases, there was a span of 15 bases. The CDR3 here is CASSQDEAGAPTDTQYF. In nucleotides, the CDR3 is TGCGCCAGCAGCCAAGATGAGGCGGGGGCCCCCACAGATACGCAGTATTTT.

Notes on this clone: One end of the junction is discordant with germline, which a read error may explain. Within the sample, other DNA sequences also encode this same CDR3. V gene TRBV7-8 combines with J gene TRBJ1-6; no definite D call. This CDR3 has 20 amino acids. In germline, CDR1 is SGHVS, CDR2 FQNEAQ. The CDR3 DNA sequence: TGTGCCAGCAGCTCATACTATGGGAGCCCAGCTAGCTCCTATAATTCCCCCCTCCACTTT. Its translation is CASSSYYGSPASSYNSPLHF.

The rearrangement links TRBV10-3 to TRBJ1-2; D is perhaps TRBD1 (5 bases). The CDR3 runs to 15 residues. With 3 bases removed from V and 6 bases from J, the gap between germline ends came to 17 bases. Looked up from germline, CDR1 is ENHRY and CDR2 is SYGVKD. The CDR3 loop is CAISDPMKGDNGYTF. The CDR3 DNA sequence: TGTGCCATCAGTGACCCGATGAAAGGGGATAATGGCTACACCTTC.

The chain couples TRBV5-1 to TRBJ1-3, with 7 bases fitting TRBD1. Germline CDR1 SGHRS, CDR2 YFSETQ. This CDR3 comprises 15 residues. Germline trimming cut 1 base from V and 0 bases from J; bases unmatched to any gene: 1. The CDR3 sequence is CASSLSGGSGNTIYF. CDR3 bases: TGCGCCAGCAGCTTGTCAGGGGGCTCTGGAAACACCATATATTTT. Combining the CDR3 with reference TRBV5-1 and TRBJ1-3 gives the whole variable domain KAGVTQTPRYLIKTRGQQVTLSCSPISGHRSVSWYQQTPGQGLQFLFEYFSETQRNKGNFPGRFSGRQFSNSRSEMNVSTLELGDSALYLCASSLSGGSGNTIYFGEGSWLTVV.

The rearrangement joins TRBV14 to TRBJ2-1; D not resolved. CDR3 length: 14 amino acids. The germline V gene has CDR1 SGHDN and CDR2 FVKESK. Trimming took 6 bases from V and 6 from J, leaving 15 bases between them. CDR3: CASRGSGRGNEQFF. Here the CDR3 DNA reads TGTGCCAGCAGAGGTTCCGGCAGAGGCAATGAGCAGTTCTTC.

The chain uses TRBV5-1 and TRBJ2-1, with D hard to call. The germline V and J ends were trimmed by 0 bases and 4 bases, with 5 bases remaining between them. The CDR3 runs 13 residues. Germline CDR1 SGHRS, CDR2 YFSETQ. CDR3 in amino acids: CASSLALYNEQFF. The CDR3 bases are TGCGCCAGCAGCTTGGCCCTATACAATGAGCAGTTCTTC.

This clone was counted once. The V call is TRBV4-2, the J call TRBJ2-4; D is possibly TRBD2 (6 bases). Germline CDR1 reads LGHNA; CDR2 reads YNFKEQ. This CDR3 has 16 amino acids. V lost 1 base and J lost 0, with 10 bases in between. CDR3 sequence: CASSQVAGSAKNIQYF. For the CDR3, the DNA is TGTGCCAGCAGCCAAGTGGCGGGGTCAGCCAAAAACATTCAGTACTTC.